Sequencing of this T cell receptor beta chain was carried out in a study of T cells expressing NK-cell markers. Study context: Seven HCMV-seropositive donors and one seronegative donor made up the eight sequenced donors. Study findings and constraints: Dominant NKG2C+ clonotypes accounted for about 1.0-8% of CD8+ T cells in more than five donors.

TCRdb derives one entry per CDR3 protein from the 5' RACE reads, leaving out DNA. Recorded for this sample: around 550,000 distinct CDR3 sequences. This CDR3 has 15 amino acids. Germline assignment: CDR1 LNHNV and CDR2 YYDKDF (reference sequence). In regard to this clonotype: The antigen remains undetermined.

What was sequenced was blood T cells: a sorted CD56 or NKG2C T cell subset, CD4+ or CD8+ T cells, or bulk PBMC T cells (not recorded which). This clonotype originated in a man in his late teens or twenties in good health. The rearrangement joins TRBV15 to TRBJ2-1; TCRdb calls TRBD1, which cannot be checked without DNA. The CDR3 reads CATSIRGVKVHEQFF.